One sample yielded the 30 T cell receptor beta chains listed below, sequenced in a study of breast tumors, draining lymph nodes, adjacent tissues. TCRdb re-derived calls from the multiplex PCR reads in MiXCR, one entry per CDR3 protein. The sample lists about 100,000 distinct CDR3 sequences, approximately 21% occurring once. Breast cancer patients provided tissue from their axillary draining lymph nodes. The sample consisted of axillary lymph node tissue. The receptors were gathered from a female donor with breast cancer. Some clones in this sample may be carry-over from other donors' samples.

This clonotype came up many times. This rearrangement joins TRBV11-2 to TRBJ2-7; the D is unclear. CDR3 length: 15 amino acids. Per germline, CDR1 SGHAT and CDR2 FQNNGV. V was cut by 0 bases and J by 0 bases, with 9 bases left in between. CDR3 sequence reads: CASSLDWVGSYEQYF. The CDR3 region has the DNA TGTGCCAGCAGCTTAGATTGGGTCGGCTCCTACGAGCAGTACTTC.

This clonotype was detected only once. Here the CDR3 omits its conserved ending phenylalanine or tryptophan, so a read error is the likely source. The chain uses TRBV7-7 and TRBJ2-5, with no clear D. This CDR3 region has 13 residues. Germline V lookup: CDR1 SSHAT, CDR2 FNYEAQ (reference sequence). CDR3 in DNA: TGTGCTAGCAACCGACTGCCCTCGGAGACCCAGTACTCC. This translates into CASNRLPSETQYS.

This clonotype was detected ten times or more. J is TRBJ2-5 and V is TRBV2; 11 positions match TRBD2. The junction had 14 bases not matched to a gene; V was cut back by 3 bases and J by 5 bases. The CDR3 is 18 residues long. Germline V gene sequence: CDR1 SNHLY, CDR2 FYNNEI. CDR3 amino acids: CASSDSSIAGGPRETQYF. CDR3 coding DNA: TGTGCCAGCAGTGACTCATCAATAGCGGGGGGGCCCCGGGAGACCCAGTACTTC.

A remark on this clonotype: A much larger clone is a single base away; this may be a read error. The chain combines TRBV5-5 with TRBJ2-2; TRBD2 agrees at 8 bases. The CDR3 totals 16 residues. V was pared by 4 bases and J by 3 bases, with 8 bases of the junction left unmatched. Germline values: CDR1 SGHKS, CDR2 YYEKEE (reference sequence). The CDR3 sequence is CASSRSAGRDTGELFF. Here the CDR3 DNA reads TGTGCCAGCAGCCGGAGCGCCGGGAGGGACACCGGGGAGCTGTTTTTT.

The chain uses TRBV7-2 and TRBJ2-1; 13 nucleotides line up with TRBD2. This CDR3 contains 15 residues. The V gene's germline CDR1 is SGHTA and CDR2 FQGNSA. The V and J ends lost 5 bases and 9 bases, in that order; junction bases with no gene match: 7. Here the CDR3 DNA reads TGTGCCAGCAGCAATGGACTAGCGGGAGTTCGTGAGCAGTTCTTC. Translating it yields CASSNGLAGVREQFF.

This clonotype was seen at least ten times. The chain carries TRBV27 and TRBJ2-1; D is perhaps TRBD1 (6 bases). There are 13 residues in the CDR3. The germline V and J ends were trimmed by 4 bases and 9 bases, with 13 bases remaining between them. CDR1 and CDR2 (germline): MNHEY, SMNVEV (reference sequence). The DNA for the CDR3 is TGTGCCAGCAGTTCTTACAGGGTCGGTGAGCAGTTCTTC. Protein sequence: CASSSYRVGEQFF.

This clonotype was counted ten times or more. This chain connects TRBV29-1 to TRBJ2-3, with 13 bases that match TRBD2. Germline-derived CDR1 and CDR2 are SQVTM and ANQGSEA. The ends lost 4 bases at V and 5 bases at J; junction bases unmatched: 6. This CDR3 spans 15 amino acids. The CDR3 region is CSVGGLAGSVDTQYF. In nucleotides, the CDR3 is TGCAGCGTTGGGGGACTAGCGGGGTCGGTAGATACGCAGTATTTT.

This clonotype occurred many times. The chain is built from TRBV5-4 and TRBJ2-1; 8 bases line up with TRBD2. The CDR3 extends over 16 amino acids. V was pared by 0 bases and J by 9 bases, with 11 bases of the junction left unmatched. Germline V lookup: CDR1 SGHNT, CDR2 YYREEE (reference sequence). CDR3 region: CASSLVQASGGAEQFF. The CDR3 DNA follows: TGTGCCAGCAGCTTGGTTCAGGCCAGCGGGGGTGCTGAGCAGTTCTTC.

This clonotype was seen repeatedly, ten times or more. The J gene is TRBJ1-2, the V gene TRBV5-6; 11 bases map to TRBD1. CDR1 is SGHDT, CDR2 YYEEEE, per germline. V was clipped by 3 bases and J by 4 bases; unmatched bases: 5. This CDR3 is built from 15 residues. The CDR3 loop reads CASSSGTGGLYGYTF. CDR3 DNA: TGTGCCAGCAGCTCCGGGACAGGGGGACTCTATGGCTACACCTTC.

There are many counts of this clonotype. The V gene is TRBV15, the J gene TRBJ2-2; no firm D call. CDR1 and CDR2 from the germline V gene are LNHNV and YYDKDF (reference sequence). This CDR3 spans 14 amino acids. V was pared by 6 bases and J by 0 bases, with 8 bases between. The CDR3 spells CATSYLSNTGELFF. In DNA form, the CDR3 reads TGTGCCACCAGTTATCTCTCGAACACCGGGGAGCTGTTTTTT.

There are a few counts of this clonotype. The chain employs TRBV28 and TRBJ1-5; 7 nucleotides match TRBD1. Germline CDR1 reads MDHEN; CDR2 reads SYDVKM. V shed 5 bases and J 3 bases; nucleotides not matched to a gene: 10. This CDR3 has 16 amino acids. The DNA for the CDR3 is TGTGCCAGCAGTCCCTGGGGCGGGACAGTCAATCAGCCCCAGCATTTT. This gives the protein CASSPWGGTVNQPQHF.

This clonotype was detected many times. The chain recombines TRBV7-8 with TRBJ1-5, with D possibly being TRBD1 (5 bases). Trimming stripped 4 bases from V and 3 bases from J, with 16 bases between. The V gene's germline CDR1 is SGHVS and CDR2 FQNEAQ. The CDR3 loop spans 16 amino acids. CDR3 DNA sequence: TGTGCCAGCAGCTCCTTGCCCAGGGCCCTCAATCAGCCCCAGCATTTT. Encoded protein: CASSSLPRALNQPQHF.

In this sample, this clonotype turned up many times. J is TRBJ2-1 and V is TRBV12-3 or TRBV12-4; TRBD2 matches 10 bases. The CDR3 totals 16 residues. Trimming took 5 bases from V and 5 from J; bases not matched to a gene: 9. The CDR3, as DNA: TGTGCCAGCAGTGCCCTTACTAGCGGGGCTAACAATGAGCAGTTCTTC. It is translated as CASSALTSGANNEQFF.

A word on this clonotype: The germline gene is not matched at one end of the junction; a read error may be the cause. The chain combines TRBV11-3 with TRBJ1-6, with TRBD1 identical over 7 bases. The CDR3 loop spans 19 amino acids. The germline V gene has CDR1 SGHNT and CDR2 YENEEA. The CDR3 spells CASNLGGTETPLVNSPLHF. CDR3 DNA: TGTGCCAGCAACTTAGGGGGCACCGAAACCCCATTAGTTAATTCACCCCTCCACTTT.

This clonotype was counted a single time. A clone one base away is much larger, so this may be a read error. The chain joins TRBV10-3 to TRBJ1-2, with 9 bases identical to TRBD1. This CDR3 contains 12 residues. Germline V gives CDR1 ENHRY, CDR2 SYGVKD. This CDR3 reads CAIPGQGGGCTF. CDR3 nucleotide sequence: TGTGCCATCCCGGGACAGGGAGGGGGCTGCACCTTC.

There are many counts of this clonotype. The rearrangement joins TRBV7-9 to TRBJ1-6; D gene ambiguous. CDR3 length equals 12 residues. Per germline, CDR1 SEHNR and CDR2 FQNEAQ (reference sequence). Trimming shortened V by 5 bases and J by 17 bases, and 16 bases separated the two germline ends. The chain's CDR3 is CASSREPGFVHF. In DNA form, the CDR3 reads TGTGCCAGCAGCCGTGAGCCGGGCTTCGTCCACTTT.

This clonotype was observed at least ten times. This rearrangement joins TRBV9 to TRBJ2-2, with D perhaps being TRBD1 or TRBD2 (6 bases each). The ends were cut back, 6 bases at V and 5 bases at J, with 14 bases in the middle. CDR3 length equals 14 residues. Germline assignment: CDR1 SGDLS and CDR2 YYNGEE. CDR3 protein: CASTGGDRTGELFF. CDR3 DNA sequence: TGTGCCAGCACCGGGGGCGATCGGACCGGGGAGCTGTTTTTT.

This CDR3 reads CASSTLNTIYF. CDR3 nucleotide sequence: TGTGCCAGCAGCACCTTAAACACCATATATTTT. V gene TRBV2 combines with J gene TRBJ1-3; D uncertain. V gave up 6 bases and J gave up 6 bases, with 6 bases separating them. Germline-derived CDR1 and CDR2 are SNHLY and FYNNEI. This CDR3 contains 11 residues. The whole variable domain, remainder taken from reference TRBV2 and TRBJ1-3, is EPEVTQTPSHQVTQMGQEVILRCVPISNHLYFYWYRQILGQKVEFLVSFYNNEISEKSEIFDDQFSVERPDGSNFTLKIRSTKLEDSAMYFCASSTLNTIYFGEGSWLTVV.

This clonotype was observed many times. The J gene is TRBJ2-3, the V gene TRBV25-1, with 7 bases fitting TRBD2. The CDR3 length is 14 residues. J was trimmed by 5 bases and V by 5 bases; bases with no gene match: 7. Germline CDR1 is MGHDK and CDR2 is SYGVNS. CDR3: CASSSTGTIDTQYF. In DNA, the CDR3 is TGTGCCAGCAGTTCTACCGGGACTATAGATACGCAGTATTTT.

Regarding this clonotype: A much larger clone differs by one base, so this may be a read error. The chain recombines TRBV19 with TRBJ2-2, with D possibly being TRBD2 (5 bases). The CDR3 extends over 17 amino acids. The V end lost 6 bases, the J end lost 3 bases, and 20 bases lay between the germline ends. The germline V gene encodes CDR1 LNHDA and CDR2 SQIVND (reference sequence). CDR3 in DNA: TGTGCCAGTAGAGGACGGGGTTTCGCACCCCACACCGGGGAGCTGTTTTTT. Protein sequence: CASRGRGFAPHTGELFF.

This clonotype was seen at least ten times. V and J are TRBV25-1 and TRBJ2-7; D is perhaps TRBD2 (6 bases). Trimming removed 0 bases at V and 6 bases at J, with 12 bases between. The CDR3 has 14 residues. CDR1 and CDR2 (germline): MGHDK, SYGVNS. Written as DNA, the CDR3 is TGTGCCAGCAGTGAATATGGCCGGGGGAGCGAGCAGTACTTC. Translated, it gives CASSEYGRGSEQYF.

There are many counts of this clonotype. The CDR3 reads CASSVRGGTGANVLTF. Here the CDR3 DNA reads TGTGCCAGCAGCGTACGGGGCGGGACCGGGGCCAACGTCCTGACTTTC. The J gene is TRBJ2-6, the V gene TRBV9, with D possibly matching TRBD2 (6 bases). Germline V gene data show CDR1 as SGDLS and CDR2 as YYNGEE. The CDR3 spans 16 residues. Between the trimmed V and J ends, which lost 1 base and 4 bases, there was a span of 12 bases.

This clonotype was observed many times. The chain joins TRBV7-9 to TRBJ2-1, with 7 bases that match TRBD1. Germline values: CDR1 SEHNR, CDR2 FQNEAQ (reference sequence). Trimming took 5 bases from V and 9 from J; bases not matched to a gene: 16. This CDR3 has 16 residues. The CDR3 sequence: CASSPELRGLYGEQFF. The CDR3 nucleotides read TGTGCCAGCAGCCCTGAATTGAGGGGGCTATATGGTGAGCAGTTCTTC.

This clonotype came up a few times. The rearrangement joins TRBV10-1 to TRBJ1-1; D call uncertain. V shed 7 bases and J shed 3 bases, with 12 bases lying between them. This CDR3 contains 13 residues. Looked up from germline, CDR1 is WNHNN and CDR2 is SYGVQD (reference sequence). The CDR3 spells CASKKTMDTEAFF. The CDR3 bases are TGCGCCAGCAAGAAAACCATGGACACTGAAGCTTTCTTT.

This clonotype was counted ten times or more. V usage is TRBV2 and J usage is TRBJ1-4; D remains unclear. This CDR3 has 13 amino acids. V was shortened by 4 bases and J by 11 bases, with 14 bases between the two germline ends. The germline V gene has CDR1 SNHLY and CDR2 FYNNEI. The CDR3, as DNA: TGTGCCAGCAGTGTCGGCAGACTGGGGAAACTGTTTTTT. It specifies CASSVGRLGKLFF.

Concerning this clonotype: It may be a read error: a sequence one base away is much more abundant. The final CDR3 position lacks the conserved phenylalanine or tryptophan, pointing to a likely read error. This rearrangement joins TRBV6-2 or TRBV6-3 to TRBJ2-1; TRBD2 aligns across 10 bases. Germline V gives CDR1 MNHEY, CDR2 SVGEGT. This CDR3 region has 13 residues. The V gene end was trimmed by 5 bases and the J gene end by 13 bases; junction bases not matched to a gene: 8. CDR3 protein: CASSINGLADQFL. DNA of the CDR3: TGTGCCAGCAGTATTAACGGACTAGCGGATCAGTTCCTC.

The rearrangement uses TRBV6-5 and TRBJ1-2; TRBD1 aligns across 7 bases. The length of the CDR3 is 16 residues. The germline V gene has CDR1 MNHEY and CDR2 SVGAGI. Trimming removed 3 bases from V and 6 bases from J; junction bases left unmatched: 13. The CDR3 sequence: CASSYYLRDRYDGYTF. The CDR3 coding sequence is TGTGCCAGCAGTTATTATCTTCGGGACAGATACGATGGCTACACCTTC.

This clonotype was found many times. The chain is built from TRBV15 and TRBJ2-5, with 7 bases aligning to TRBD1. J gave up 1 base and V 8 bases, and 1 base lay outside the gene matches. The length of the CDR3 is 12 residues. Looked up from germline, CDR1 is LNHNV and CDR2 is YYDKDF (reference sequence). Here the CDR3 reads CATGTAQETQYF. CDR3 bases: TGTGCCACCGGGACAGCCCAAGAGACCCAGTACTTC.

This clonotype has a single count. Germline and junction disagree at one end, which may indicate a read error. The rearrangement joins TRBV4-1 to TRBJ2-4, with D possibly matching TRBD1 (6 bases). Germline V gene lookup returns CDR1 MGHRA and CDR2 YSYEKL. This CDR3 is built from 13 residues. The CDR3 nucleotides read TGCGCCAGCAACCAAGGACAGCCGGGCATTCAGTACTTC. It yields the protein CASNQGQPGIQYF.

At least ten counts were recorded for this clonotype. The rearrangement links TRBV7-2 to TRBJ2-7; tentatively, D is TRBD1 (6 bases). V gave up 0 bases and J gave up 3 bases, with 21 bases separating them. Germline V gene data show CDR1 as SGHTA and CDR2 as FQGNSA. The CDR3 extends over 18 amino acids. CDR3 DNA: TGTGCCAGCAGCTTAGCCATTCCCACAGGGCCCCTACTCTACGAGCAGTACTTC. The encoded protein is CASSLAIPTGPLLYEQYF.